Listed here are 28 T cell receptor beta chains from one sample, sequenced in a study of blood T cell repertoires in COVID-19 (dated by TCRdb to between 2020 and 2021). Library method: the immunoSEQ multiplex PCR assay. TCRdb took this table from immuneACCESS and kept in-frame rearrangements with V and J called. Such tables lack part of the clones; where checked against another copy, unresolved V genes explain under half of the gap, and the rest is unexplained. This sample holds 150,000 to 200,000 clones; about 82% were observed only once. Jointly, the top ten make up 6% to 7.5% of the sample. The sample comprised peripheral blood. All receptors derive from a man aged 65 to 79 with active or convalescent COVID-19.

The genes are TRBV7-2 and TRBJ2-1; 11 bases are shared with TRBD2. The V gene end was trimmed by 4 bases and the J gene end by 3 bases; junction bases not matched to a gene: 5. This CDR3 region has 16 residues. Germline V gene data show CDR1 as SGHTA and CDR2 as FQGNSA. CDR3 DNA: TGTGCCAGCAGCTCCACTAGCGGGGGCGGCTACAATGAGCAGTTCTTC. This encodes CASSSTSGGGYNEQFF. Variable domain in full (rest from reference TRBV7-2 and TRBJ2-1): GAGVSQSPSNKVTEKGKDVELRCDPISGHTALYWYRQSLGQGLEFLIYFQGNSAPDKSGLPSDRFSAERTGGSVSTLTIQRTQQEDSAVYLCASSSTSGGGYNEQFFGPGTRLTVL.

This sequence joins TRBV6-5 and TRBJ1-6; no firm D call. The CDR3 has 13 amino acids. CDR1 and CDR2 from the germline V gene are MNHEY and SVGAGI. V lost 6 bases and J lost 8, with 11 bases in between. The CDR3 sequence is CASSQAFDSPLHF. The CDR3 nucleotides are TGTGCCAGCAGCCAAGCCTTTGATTCACCCCTCCACTTT.

This clone has only a few counts. This sample also contains other DNA sequences that code for the same CDR3. The chain has TRBV11-3 and TRBJ1-1; 8 positions agree with TRBD1. Germline CDR1 is SGHNT and CDR2 is YENEEA. This CDR3 is 14 amino acids long. Trimming removed 5 bases from V and 4 bases from J; junction bases left unmatched: 6. The CDR3, as DNA: TGTGCCAGCAGCCTCGGACAGGGTGGCACTGAAGCTTTCTTT. It translates to CASSLGQGGTEAFF.

The rearrangement uses TRBV30 and TRBJ1-5, with a tentative D call TRBD1 (6 bases). Trimming left V 2 bases short and J 4 bases short, with 9 bases between. CDR3 length equals 13 residues. Germline-derived CDR1 and CDR2 are GTSNPN and SVGIG (reference sequence). The CDR3 here is CAWSKGGNQPQHF. CDR3 coding DNA: TGTGCCTGGAGTAAGGGGGGGAATCAGCCCCAGCATTTT.

The gene calls are TRBV11-2 and TRBJ1-6; 8 bases are shared with TRBD1. The ends lost 1 base at V and 3 bases at J; junction bases unmatched: 8. The germline gives CDR1 SGHAT, CDR2 FQNNGV. CDR3 length: 18 residues. CDR3 sequence: CASSLVRATGGYNSPLHF. In nucleotides, the CDR3 is TGTGCCAGCAGCTTAGTAAGGGCAACAGGGGGCTATAATTCACCCCTCCACTTT.

The genes are TRBV19 and TRBJ1-5; 9 bases agree with TRBD1. The CDR3 extends over 17 amino acids. CDR1 and CDR2 (germline): LNHDA, SQIVND (reference sequence). The junction had 11 bases not matched to a gene; V was cut back by 3 bases and J by 5 bases. The CDR3 loop reads CASSMGRGTGNDQPQHF. In nucleotides, the CDR3 is TGTGCCAGTAGTATGGGTCGGGGGACAGGGAACGATCAGCCCCAGCATTTT.

This clone was found a few times. The rearrangement uses TRBV12-3 or TRBV12-4 and TRBJ2-3; D is possibly TRBD2 (5 bases). The CDR3 is made up of 13 amino acids. V was pared by 6 bases and J by 4 bases, with 11 bases between. The CDR3 region has the DNA TGTGCCAGCAGCTTCGGACTTTCAGATACGCAGTATTTT. Its translation: CASSFGLSDTQYF.

The chain is built from TRBV27 and TRBJ1-5; maybe TRBD1 (6 bases). CDR3 length: 14 amino acids. The germline CDR1 and CDR2 sequences are MNHEY and SMNVEV (reference sequence). Trimming cost V 8 bases and J 4 bases, with 15 bases left between them. For the CDR3, the DNA is TGTGCCAGCGGGGGCCGGGGACGGAATCAGCCCCAGCATTTT. This translates into CASGGRGRNQPQHF.

This chain joins TRBV5-4 and TRBJ1-4; 8 positions agree with TRBD1. The CDR3 loop spans 15 amino acids. CDR1 is SGHNT, CDR2 YYREEE, per germline (reference sequence). V lost 1 base to trimming and J lost 6 bases; unmatched junction nucleotides: 5. The CDR3 DNA is TGTGCCAGCAGCTTGAAACAGGGGGGGGATGAAAAACTGTTTTTT. Amino acids: CASSLKQGGDEKLFF.

This clone was detected once. The chain uses TRBV3-1 (or the pseudogene TRBV3-2) and TRBJ1-3; weak D call: TRBD1 (5 bases). The V gene lost 5 bases and the J gene lost 2 bases, with 13 bases spanning the gap. The germline CDR1 and CDR2 sequences are LGHDT and YNNKEL (reference sequence). The CDR3 sequence is 15 residues long. DNA of the CDR3: TGTGCCAGCAGCGAAGCGGGGGTCCCTGGAAACACCATATATTTT. Its translation: CASSEAGVPGNTIYF.

The chain has TRBV7-9 and TRBJ1-4; D not resolved. From germline, CDR1 is SEHNR and CDR2 FQNEAQ (reference sequence). V dropped 1 base and J dropped 4 bases, with 10 bases sitting between them. The CDR3 sequence is 15 residues long. CDR3 DNA sequence: TGTGCCAGCAGCTTAGGTTTAACTAATAATGAAAAACTGTTTTTT. Its translation is CASSLGLTNNEKLFF.

The chain joins TRBV24-1 to TRBJ2-3, with 9 bases that match TRBD1. Germline CDR1 and CDR2: KGHDR and SFDVKD. V shed 4 bases and J 2 bases; nucleotides not matched to a gene: 3. CDR3 length: 15 residues. CDR3 sequence (DNA): TGTGCCACCAGTGAGGGACAGGGAAACACAGATACGCAGTATTTT. This codes for CATSEGQGNTDTQYF.

This rearrangement joins TRBV3-1 (or the pseudogene TRBV3-2) to TRBJ2-5; 10 bases are shared with TRBD2. CDR1 LGHDT and CDR2 YNNKEL come from the germline V gene (reference sequence). The V gene end was trimmed by 3 bases and the J gene end by 4 bases; junction bases not matched to a gene: 5. CDR3 length: 15 residues. This chain's CDR3 is CASSHSGRAAETQYF. In DNA, the CDR3 is TGTGCCAGCAGCCACAGCGGGAGGGCCGCAGAGACCCAGTACTTC.

This chain uses TRBV11-2 with TRBJ1-2, with 9 bases that match TRBD1. The germline gives CDR1 SGHAT, CDR2 FQNNGV. The CDR3 is 14 residues long. The V and J ends lost 3 bases and 6 bases, in that order; junction bases with no gene match: 5. In DNA form, the CDR3 reads TGTGCCAGCAGCTTGGAGGACAGGGGTCATGGCTACACCTTC. This encodes CASSLEDRGHGYTF.

The chain employs TRBV24-1 and TRBJ2-7, with 7 bases that match TRBD1. Germline trimming cut 8 bases from V and 0 bases from J; bases unmatched to any gene: 6. The CDR3 sequence is 14 residues long. Germline lookup yields CDR1 KGHDR and CDR2 SFDVKD. This chain's CDR3 is CATTKGASSYEQYF. For the CDR3, the DNA is TGTGCCACCACCAAGGGGGCAAGCTCCTACGAGCAGTACTTC.

In its sample, this clone was seen a few times. This chain joins TRBV19 and TRBJ1-1; no clear D. V was trimmed by 4 bases and J by 5 bases, leaving 8 bases between them. This CDR3 spans 12 amino acids. Germline V gene data show CDR1 as LNHDA and CDR2 as SQIVND (reference sequence). The CDR3 DNA follows: TGTGCCAGTAGTAGGCCGGGAACTGAAGCTTTCTTT. It specifies CASSRPGTEAFF.

The V gene is TRBV9, the J gene TRBJ1-4, with 9 bases fitting TRBD1. The germline CDR1 and CDR2 sequences are SGDLS and YYNGEE. CDR3 length: 15 amino acids. Trimming removed 4 bases from V and 6 bases from J; junction bases left unmatched: 7. The CDR3 loop is CASSPGQGSDEKLFF. For the CDR3, the DNA is TGTGCCAGCAGCCCGGGACAGGGATCGGATGAAAAACTGTTTTTT.

The CDR3 here is CASSPLRTGEEKLFF. The CDR3, as DNA: TGTGCCAGCAGCCCCCTGAGGACAGGGGAAGAAAAACTGTTTTTT. V is TRBV5-5 and J is TRBJ1-4; 9 bases match TRBD1. CDR1 and CDR2 (germline): SGHKS, YYEKEE (reference sequence). V was pared by 4 bases and J by 8 bases, with 9 bases of the junction left unmatched. There are 15 residues in the CDR3.

The chain uses TRBV6-5 and TRBJ2-1; possible D gene TRBD1, 6 bases. The germline V gene encodes CDR1 MNHEY and CDR2 SVGAGI. Trimming took off 2 bases at V and 3 bases at J, with 8 bases between the two ends. This CDR3 comprises 14 residues. CDR3 protein: CASSYLDSYNEQFF. The CDR3 DNA sequence: TGTGCCAGCAGTTACCTGGACAGCTACAATGAGCAGTTCTTC.

The chain recombines TRBV7-2 with TRBJ1-1, with D possibly TRBD1 on 5 matching bases. This CDR3 has 15 residues. V lost 1 base to trimming and J lost 5 bases, with 14 bases between them. Germline V lookup: CDR1 SGHTA, CDR2 FQGNSA. DNA of the CDR3: TGTGCCAGCAGCTTAGGAATTCGGGGGGAGACTGAAGCTTTCTTT. Amino acids: CASSLGIRGETEAFF.

The count of this clone is one. The rearrangement joins TRBV6-6 to TRBJ1-2; 7 bases match TRBD1. Germline CDR1 reads MNHNY; CDR2 reads SVGAGI (reference sequence). The CDR3 totals 14 residues. The J segment lost 4 bases and the V segment lost 4 bases, leaving 6 bases of the junction unmatched. Written as DNA, the CDR3 is TGTGCCAGCAGTTTTCCGACAGGGTTCTATGGCTACACCTTC. Amino acid sequence: CASSFPTGFYGYTF.

The chain employs TRBV5-1 and TRBJ2-1; 8 bases agree with TRBD1. The germline V gene has CDR1 SGHRS and CDR2 YFSETQ. This CDR3 is built from 16 residues. The J segment lost 4 bases and the V segment lost 4 bases, leaving 10 bases of the junction unmatched. The CDR3 sequence is CASSIQPGQVYNEQFF. CDR3 DNA: TGCGCCAGCAGCATACAGCCGGGACAGGTGTACAATGAGCAGTTCTTC.

The chain has TRBV5-4 and TRBJ2-1, with 7 bases lining up with TRBD2. Germline trimming cut 0 bases from V and 4 bases from J; bases unmatched to any gene: 4. The CDR3 consists of 15 residues. In germline, CDR1 is SGHNT, CDR2 YYREEE (reference sequence). CDR3 coding DNA: TGTGCCAGCAGCTTGGATACTAGCGCTTACAATGAGCAGTTCTTC. Translating gives CASSLDTSAYNEQFF.

This clone has only a few counts. This chain uses TRBV6-2 or TRBV6-3 with TRBJ2-1; the match to TRBD1 covers 7 bases. With V trimmed by 6 bases and J by 10 bases, 6 bases remained unmatched. The CDR3 has 12 residues. The germline gives CDR1 MNHEY, CDR2 SVGEGT. In nucleotides, the CDR3 is TGTGCCAGCAGCGGCGACAGGGAGGAGCAGTTCTTC. Residues: CASSGDREEQFF.

This clone was detected a few times. The chain is built from TRBV19 and TRBJ1-3; D unclear. CDR1 is LNHDA and CDR2 is SQIVND in the germline V gene (reference sequence). The CDR3 spans 15 residues. V gave up 5 bases and J gave up 0 bases, with 11 bases separating them. The CDR3 region is CASSDIANSGNTIYF. In nucleotides, the CDR3 is TGTGCCAGTAGTGATATCGCTAACTCTGGAAACACCATATATTTT.

This chain connects TRBV3-1 (or the pseudogene TRBV3-2) to TRBJ1-5; D not certain. Deletions cut 0 bases from V and 7 bases from J, with 7 bases between. The CDR3 spans 13 residues. In germline, CDR1 is LGHDT, CDR2 YNNKEL (reference sequence). The CDR3 sequence: CASSQDSQQPQHF. The CDR3 DNA reads as TGTGCCAGCAGCCAAGATAGTCAACAGCCCCAGCATTTT.

V usage is TRBV24-1 and J usage is TRBJ2-3, with D tentatively TRBD1 (5 bases). CDR3 length equals 13 residues. Germline CDR1 and CDR2: KGHDR and SFDVKD. V was cut by 3 bases and J by 6 bases, with 9 bases left in between. Here the CDR3 reads CATSDPGRDTQYF. The CDR3 region has the DNA TGTGCCACCAGTGATCCAGGGCGGGATACGCAGTATTTT.

V and J are TRBV4-1 and TRBJ2-7; tentatively, D is TRBD2 (5 bases). CDR1 and CDR2 from the germline V gene are MGHRA and YSYEKL. This CDR3 contains 14 residues. Trimming shortened V by 1 base and J by 2 bases, and 9 bases separated the two germline ends. CDR3 in amino acids: CASSQARGAYEQYF. The DNA of the CDR3 is TGCGCCAGCAGCCAAGCTCGGGGAGCCTACGAGCAGTACTTC.